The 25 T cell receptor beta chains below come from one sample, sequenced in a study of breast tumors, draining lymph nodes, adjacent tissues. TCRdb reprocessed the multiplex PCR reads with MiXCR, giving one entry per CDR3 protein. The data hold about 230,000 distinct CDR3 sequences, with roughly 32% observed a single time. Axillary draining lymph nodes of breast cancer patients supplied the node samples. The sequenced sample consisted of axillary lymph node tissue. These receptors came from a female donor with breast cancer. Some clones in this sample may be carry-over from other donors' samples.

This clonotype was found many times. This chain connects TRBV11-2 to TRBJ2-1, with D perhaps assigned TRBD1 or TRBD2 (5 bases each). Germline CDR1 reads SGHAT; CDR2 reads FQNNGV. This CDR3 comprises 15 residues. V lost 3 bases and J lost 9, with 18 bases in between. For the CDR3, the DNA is TGTGCCAGCAGCTTTTTTCCGCAGGGAGAACGTGAGCAGTTCTTC. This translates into CASSFFPQGEREQFF.

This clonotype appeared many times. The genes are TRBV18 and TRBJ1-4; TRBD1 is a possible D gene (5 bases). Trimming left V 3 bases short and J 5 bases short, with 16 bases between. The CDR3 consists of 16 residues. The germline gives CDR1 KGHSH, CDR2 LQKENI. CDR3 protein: CASSPEFGTENEKLFF. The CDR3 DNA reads TGTGCCAGCTCACCGGAGTTCGGGACGGAAAATGAAAAACTGTTTTTT. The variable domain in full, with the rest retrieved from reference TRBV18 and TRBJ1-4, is NAGVMQNPRHLVRRRGQEARLRCSPMKGHSHVYWYRQLPEEGLKFMVYLQKENIIDESGMPKERFSAEFPKEGPSILRIQQVVRGDSAAYFCASSPEFGTENEKLFFGSGTQLSVL.

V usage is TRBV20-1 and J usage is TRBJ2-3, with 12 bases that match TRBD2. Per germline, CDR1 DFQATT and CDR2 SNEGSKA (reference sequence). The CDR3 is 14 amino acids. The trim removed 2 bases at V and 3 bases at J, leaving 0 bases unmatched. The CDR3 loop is CSARLAGGTDTQYF. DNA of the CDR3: TGCAGTGCTAGACTAGCGGGAGGGACAGATACGCAGTATTTT.

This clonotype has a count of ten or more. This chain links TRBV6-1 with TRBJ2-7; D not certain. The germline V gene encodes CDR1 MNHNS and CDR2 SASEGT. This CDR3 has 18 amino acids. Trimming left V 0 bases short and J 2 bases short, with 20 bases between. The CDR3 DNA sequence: TGTGCCAGCAGTGAAGCGTTTGCAAGAAAGGGAACTGCCTACGAGCAGTACTTC. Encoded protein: CASSEAFARKGTAYEQYF.

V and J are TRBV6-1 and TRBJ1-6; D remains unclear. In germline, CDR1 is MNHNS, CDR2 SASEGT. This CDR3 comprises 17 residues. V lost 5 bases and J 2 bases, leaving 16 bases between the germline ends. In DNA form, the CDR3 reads TGTGCCAGCAGTTCCCAGAACCGTGGGACCTATAATTCACCCCTCCACTTT. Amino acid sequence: CASSSQNRGTYNSPLHF.

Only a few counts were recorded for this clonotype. Here the CDR3 DNA reads TGTGCCAGCAGCCGGACTAGGGGTGAGCAGTTCTTC. The encoded protein is CASSRTRGEQFF. This chain links TRBV28 with TRBJ2-1; 7 bases map to TRBD2. The ends lost 6 bases at V and 9 bases at J; junction bases unmatched: 5. The CDR3 extends over 12 amino acids. Germline V gene lookup returns CDR1 MDHEN and CDR2 SYDVKM.

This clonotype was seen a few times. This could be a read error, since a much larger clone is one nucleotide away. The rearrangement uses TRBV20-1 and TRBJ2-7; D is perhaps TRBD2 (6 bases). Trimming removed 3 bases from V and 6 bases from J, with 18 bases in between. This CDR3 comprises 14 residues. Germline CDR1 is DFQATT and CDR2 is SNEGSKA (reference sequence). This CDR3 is CSASEGGRKTEQYF. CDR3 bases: TGCAGTGCTAGTGAAGGAGGGCGGAAGACCGAGCAGTACTTC.

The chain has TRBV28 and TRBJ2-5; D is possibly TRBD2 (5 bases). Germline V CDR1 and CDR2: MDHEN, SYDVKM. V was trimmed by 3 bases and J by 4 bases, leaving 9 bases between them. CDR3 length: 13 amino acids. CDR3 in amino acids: CASSLGRRETQYF. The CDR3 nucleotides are TGTGCCAGCAGTTTGGGGAGACGAGAGACCCAGTACTTC. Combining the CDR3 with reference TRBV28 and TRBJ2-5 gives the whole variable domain DVKVTQSSRYLVKRTGEKVFLECVQDMDHENMFWYRQDPGLGLRLIYFSYDVKMKEKGDIPEGYSVSREKKERFSLILESASTNQTSMYLCASSLGRRETQYFGPGTRLLVL.

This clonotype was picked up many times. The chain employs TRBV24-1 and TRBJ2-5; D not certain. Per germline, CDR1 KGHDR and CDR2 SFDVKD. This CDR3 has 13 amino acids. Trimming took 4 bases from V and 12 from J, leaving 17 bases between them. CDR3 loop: CATSDSFSTAEYF. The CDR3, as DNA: TGTGCCACCAGTGACTCCTTCTCGACGGCTGAGTACTTC.

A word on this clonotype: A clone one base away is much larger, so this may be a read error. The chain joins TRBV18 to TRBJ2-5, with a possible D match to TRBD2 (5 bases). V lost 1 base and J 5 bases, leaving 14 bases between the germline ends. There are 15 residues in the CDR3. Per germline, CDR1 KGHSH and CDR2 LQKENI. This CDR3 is CASSPRRRRGETQYF. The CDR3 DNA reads TGTGCCAGCTCACCACGCAGGAGGCGCGGGGAGACCCAGTACTTC.

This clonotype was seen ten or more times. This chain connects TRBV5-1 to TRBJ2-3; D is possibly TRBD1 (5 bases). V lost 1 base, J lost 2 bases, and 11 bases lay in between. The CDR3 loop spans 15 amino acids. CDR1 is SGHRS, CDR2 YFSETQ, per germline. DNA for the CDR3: TGCGCCAGCAGCTTGTCTCGGACAATCACAGATACGCAGTATTTT. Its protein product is CASSLSRTITDTQYF.

The CDR3 sequence is CASSSQGTGGIQKKLFF. In DNA form, the CDR3 reads TGTGCCAGCAGCTCCCAAGGGACAGGGGGCATCCAAAAAAAACTGTTTTTT. The chain combines TRBV7-9 with TRBJ1-4, with TRBD1 identical over 12 bases. Germline-derived CDR1 and CDR2 are SEHNR and FQNEAQ (reference sequence). CDR3 length equals 17 residues. After removal of 4 bases from V and 9 bases from J, the junction contained 12 bases not matched to a gene.

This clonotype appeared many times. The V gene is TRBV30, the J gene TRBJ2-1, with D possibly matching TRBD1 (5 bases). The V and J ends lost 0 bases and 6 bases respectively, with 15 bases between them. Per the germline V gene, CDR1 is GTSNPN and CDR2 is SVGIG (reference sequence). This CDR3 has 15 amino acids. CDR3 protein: CAWSVGRVRVNEQFF. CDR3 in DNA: TGTGCCTGGAGTGTCGGCAGGGTAAGGGTCAATGAGCAGTTCTTC.

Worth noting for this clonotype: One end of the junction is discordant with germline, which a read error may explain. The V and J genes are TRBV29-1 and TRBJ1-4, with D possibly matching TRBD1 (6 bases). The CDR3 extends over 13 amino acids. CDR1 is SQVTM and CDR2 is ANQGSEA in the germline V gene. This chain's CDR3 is CGGNTGLGERLFF. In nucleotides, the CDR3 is TGCGGCGGGAACACAGGGTTGGGTGAAAGACTGTTTTTT.

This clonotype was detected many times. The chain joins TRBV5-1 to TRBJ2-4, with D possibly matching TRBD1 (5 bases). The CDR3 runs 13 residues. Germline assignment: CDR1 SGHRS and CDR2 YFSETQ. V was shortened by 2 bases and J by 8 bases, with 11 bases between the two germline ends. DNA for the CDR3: TGCGCCAGCAGCTTCAGGGCTTCGGACATTCAGTACTTC. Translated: CASSFRASDIQYF.

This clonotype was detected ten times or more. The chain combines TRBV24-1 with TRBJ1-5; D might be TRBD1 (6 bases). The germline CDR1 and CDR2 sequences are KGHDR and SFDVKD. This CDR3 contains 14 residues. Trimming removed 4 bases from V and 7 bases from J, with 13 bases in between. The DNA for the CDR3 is TGTGCCACCAGTGAGGGCGGGGGGCTACAGCCCCAGCATTTT. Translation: CATSEGGGLQPQHF.

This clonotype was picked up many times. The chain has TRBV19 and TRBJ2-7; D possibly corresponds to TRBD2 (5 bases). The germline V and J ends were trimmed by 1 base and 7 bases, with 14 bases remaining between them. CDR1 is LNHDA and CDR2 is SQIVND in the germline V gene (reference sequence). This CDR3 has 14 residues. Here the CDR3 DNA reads TGTGCCAGTAGTATAGCGGGAAGGTGGGGAGAGCAGTACTTC. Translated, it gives CASSIAGRWGEQYF.

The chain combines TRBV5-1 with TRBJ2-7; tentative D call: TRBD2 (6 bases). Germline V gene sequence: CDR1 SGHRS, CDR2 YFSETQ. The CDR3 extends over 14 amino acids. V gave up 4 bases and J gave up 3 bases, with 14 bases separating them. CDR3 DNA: TGCGCCAGCAGCCCTGGGGCTAGCGACTACGAGCAGTACTTC. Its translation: CASSPGASDYEQYF.

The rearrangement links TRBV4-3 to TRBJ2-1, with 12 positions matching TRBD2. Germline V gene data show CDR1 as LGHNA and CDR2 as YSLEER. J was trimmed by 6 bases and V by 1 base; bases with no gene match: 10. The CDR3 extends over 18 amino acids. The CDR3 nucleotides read TGCGCCAGCAGCCAAGTTTATATGACTAGCGGGAGTGTCAATGAGCAGTTCTTC. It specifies CASSQVYMTSGSVNEQFF.

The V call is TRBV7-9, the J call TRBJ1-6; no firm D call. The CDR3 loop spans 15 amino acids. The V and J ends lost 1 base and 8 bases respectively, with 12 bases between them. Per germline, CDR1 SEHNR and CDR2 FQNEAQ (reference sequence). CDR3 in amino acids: CASSLEVRGYSPLHF. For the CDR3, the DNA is TGTGCCAGCAGCTTAGAAGTACGGGGATATTCACCCCTCCACTTT.

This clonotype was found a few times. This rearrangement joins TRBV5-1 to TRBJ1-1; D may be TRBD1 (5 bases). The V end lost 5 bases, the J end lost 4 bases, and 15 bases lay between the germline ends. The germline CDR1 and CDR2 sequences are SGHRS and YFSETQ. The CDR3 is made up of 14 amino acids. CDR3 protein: CASSRGGSGTEAFF. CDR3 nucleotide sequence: TGCGCCAGCAGTCGGGGGGGAAGCGGCACTGAAGCTTTCTTT.

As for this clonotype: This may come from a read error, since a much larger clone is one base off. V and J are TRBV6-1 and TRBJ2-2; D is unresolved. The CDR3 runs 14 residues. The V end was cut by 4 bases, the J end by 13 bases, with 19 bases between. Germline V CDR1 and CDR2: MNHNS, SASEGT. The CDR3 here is CASSATARPRGLFF. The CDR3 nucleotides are TGTGCCAGCAGTGCAACCGCCAGGCCTCGTGGGCTGTTTTTT.

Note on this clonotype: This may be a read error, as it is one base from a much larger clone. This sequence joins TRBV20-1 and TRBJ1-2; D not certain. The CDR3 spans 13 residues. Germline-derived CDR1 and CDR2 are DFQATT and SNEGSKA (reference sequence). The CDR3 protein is CSASPTDNYAYTF. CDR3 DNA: TGCAGTGCTAGTCCTACAGATAACTATGCCTACACCTTC.

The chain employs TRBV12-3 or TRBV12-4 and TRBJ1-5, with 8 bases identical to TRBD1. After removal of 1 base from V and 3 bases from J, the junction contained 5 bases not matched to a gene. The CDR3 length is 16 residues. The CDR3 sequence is CASSLDTGGNNQPQHF. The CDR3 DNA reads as TGTGCCAGCAGTTTAGACACAGGGGGTAACAATCAGCCCCAGCATTTT.

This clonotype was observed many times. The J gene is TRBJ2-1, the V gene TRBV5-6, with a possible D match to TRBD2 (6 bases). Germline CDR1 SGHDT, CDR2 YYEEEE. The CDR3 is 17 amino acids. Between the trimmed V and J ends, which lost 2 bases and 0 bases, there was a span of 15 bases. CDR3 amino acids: CASSFELALGSYNEQFF. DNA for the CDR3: TGTGCCAGCAGCTTTGAACTAGCTCTGGGCTCCTACAATGAGCAGTTCTTC.